The entry below gives a single TCR beta chain sequence along with its context. Its specific antigen is unknown. The record has no base qualities; no much larger clone is one base away. The CDR1 and CDR2 encoded by the germline V gene are SGHRS and YFSETQ. Reading from cysteine to phenylalanine, the CDR3 counts 17 amino acids. Solely the CDR3 DNA is kept, with 51 bases framed from the first base. The junction carries 16 bases between V and J, which are trimmed by 4 bases and 0 bases respectively. Enrolling through a virtual design, the prospective study's participants ranged in age from roughly 18 to 89 years and lived across 20 to 30 United States geographic areas. Cohort assignment in the prospective study relied on participant-reported clinical history from a screening survey and a study questionnaire. Mobile phlebotomists in the prospective study collected whole blood, serum and a nasopharyngeal or oropharyngeal swab from every participant. Prospective study participants could optionally give additional blood draws and questionnaires over an approximately two-month period. Prospective study blood samples were shipped either frozen or at room temperature before DNA extraction.

The immunoSEQ Assay, a bias-controlled multiplex PCR, was used to amplify TCRbeta CDR3 regions from genomic DNA. In the source study's methods: Within the assay, amplification of reference gene primers was used to estimate how many nucleated cells each sample contained. To quantify the absolute abundance of each unique TCRbeta CDR3 rearrangement, sequence reads were collapsed and filtered. For each sample, productive Simpson clonality was calculated as the square root of Simpson's diversity index across productive rearrangements. TCRdb re-hosts the immuneACCESS table, in-frame sequences only. Its copies lack some clones; in the studies checked, an unresolved V gene accounts for under half of them, and the cause for the rest is not known. The V and J calls and clone size come from that table; D and trimming were worked out from the DNA. The sample records 200,000 to 250,000 clones, 80% to 90% of which are singletons. The ten largest clones represent approximately 3.4% of the sample.

This record comes from a study of blood T cell repertoires in COVID-19 (TCRdb year 2020). Some background on the complete study: The collaborator samples originated in the United States, Italy and Spain and spanned the acute and convalescent phases of COVID-19. The material from the prospective study consisted of cDNA or gDNA derived from T cells, B-cell-depleted T cells, or PBMCs. Deeply sampled blood TCRbeta repertoires from subjects exposed to, actively infected with, or recovered from COVID-19 were included in the dataset. The repertoires were released in a freely available public database meant as a resource for research on the immune response to SARS-CoV-2. The samples were drawn from the first 160 participants of the ongoing ImmuneRACE study and from 1,254 subjects provided by 6 global collaborators. Nearly every sample came with metadata listing a de-identified subject ID, COVID-19 status, age in years and sex. HLA class I and class II types, where available, came from metadata supplied by the sample provider rather than from assay-based typing. General conclusions and limits of the study: Clinical and demographic metadata were provided uncurated, with the amount varying by source and participant.

The clonotype originates from a woman aged 18-35 years in a cohort exposed to, infected with or recovered from COVID-19 (not recorded which). The rearrangement joined TRBV5-1 to TRBJ2-2; the D segment could be TRBD1, given 6 matching bases. Sequencing was performed on PBMCs or T cells enriched from blood (not recorded which). The sequenced DNA: TGCGCCAGCAGCCAGTTACCCGGGACAACGAACACCGGGGAGCTGTTTTTT. This yields the protein CASSQLPGTTNTGELFF.